Listed below are T cell receptor beta chains from one sample, sequenced in a study of cytomegalovirus exposure and HLA in healthy donors. TCRdb keeps only in-frame clones here, not all; method: immunoSEQ multiplex PCR. The table records about 200,000 clones, about four fifths of them present only once. Sequencing used PBMCs. The receptor set was obtained from a man between 18 and 29 years old in good health and CMV-seronegative. CDR3s include the opening cysteine and the closing phenylalanine or tryptophan. A D gene is named only where the DNA matches it firmly. Rows give clone size only sometimes, using once, few, many, or a class for an expanded clone.

v_call	d_call	clone_size	j_call	cdr3_nt	cdr3_aa
TRBV19	TRBD1	.	TRBJ2-7	TGTGCCAGTAGTTTCCAGGGACAGGGGGCGTACGAGCAGTACTTC	CASSFQGQGAYEQYF
TRBV4-1	.	.	TRBJ1-3	TGCGCCAGCAGCCAAGTCCCAGGCTCTGGAAACACCATATATTTT	CASSQVPGSGNTIYF
TRBV4-3	.	once	TRBJ2-5	TGCGCCAGCAGCCAAGATTATGCCGAGGACTTAGGGACCCAGTACTTC	CASSQDYAEDLGTQYF
TRBV5-4	.	.	TRBJ1-6	TGTGCCAGCAGCTTGGGGGCTGAGAATAATTCACCCCTCCACTTT	CASSLGAENNSPLHF
TRBV6-1	.	.	TRBJ2-7	TGTGCCAGCAGTGAAGTCTCCGAGCAGTACTTC	CASSEVSEQYF
TRBV7-9	TRBD1	.	TRBJ1-6	TGTGCCAGCAGCCGGGGACAGGGGAATTCACCCCTCCACTTT	CASSRGQGNSPLHF
TRBV2	TRBD2	once	TRBJ2-3	TGTGCCAGCAGTGTGGAGCGGGGGGGCACAGATACGCAGTATTTT	CASSVERGGTDTQYF
TRBV5-1	.	.	TRBJ2-7	TGCGCCAGCAGCTTCGCGGGGTACGAGCAGTACTTC	CASSFAGYEQYF
TRBV28	TRBD2	.	TRBJ2-7	TGTGCCAGCAGTTTACGGGGGGGCCCCGGACAGACGCAGTACTTC	CASSLRGGPGQTQYF
TRBV6-5	TRBD1	few	TRBJ2-7	TGTGCCAGCAGTATCGGTGGGACAGACTACGAGCAGTACTTC	CASSIGGTDYEQYF
TRBV5-4	.	.	TRBJ2-2	TGTGCCAGCAGCTTCTTGACAGACACCGGGGAGCTGTTTTTT	CASSFLTDTGELFF
TRBV15	TRBD1	few	TRBJ1-4	TGTGCCACCAGCAGAGATCCTGGGACAGCTATTGAAAAACTGTTTTTT	CATSRDPGTAIEKLFF
TRBV5-1	TRBD2	.	TRBJ2-1	TGCGCCAGCAGCCCCGGGTGGGGCGGGAGTAAGCGGGATGAGCAGTTCTTC	CASSPGWGGSKRDEQFF
TRBV7-7	.	few	TRBJ2-2	TGTGCTAGCAGCCGCATAGACACCGGGGAGCTGTTTTTT	CASSRIDTGELFF
TRBV6-6	TRBD2	.	TRBJ2-3	TGTGCCAGCAGCTCTCTAGCGGCTAGCACAGATACGCAGTATTTT	CASSSLAASTDTQYF
TRBV14	TRBD2	once	TRBJ2-4	TGTGCCAGCAGCCAAGACGGGAGGTTGAACATTCAGTACTTC	CASSQDGRLNIQYF
TRBV7-8	TRBD2	.	TRBJ2-1	TGTGCCAGCAGCCCAACGACTAGCGGGGATGAGCAGTTCTTC	CASSPTTSGDEQFF
TRBV27	TRBD1	once	TRBJ2-7	TGTGCCAGCAGTCCCGACAGGGACAGGAGCTACGAGCAGTACTTC	CASSPDRDRSYEQYF
TRBV27	TRBD2	once	TRBJ2-3	TGTGCCAGCAGTCCAAGACGGACTAGAGACACAGATACGCAGTATTTT	CASSPRRTRDTDTQYF
TRBV7-6	.	.	TRBJ1-6	TGTGCCAGCAGCTTACTCGGGAGGGGAGGTAATTCACCCCTCCACTTT	CASSLLGRGGNSPLHF
TRBV4-1	TRBD1	.	TRBJ1-6	TGCGCCAGCAGCCAAACTCCCGGACAGGGGAACAATTCACCCCTCCACTTT	CASSQTPGQGNNSPLHF
TRBV2	.	few	TRBJ2-3	TGTGCCAGCAGGATGACCGGGGTGAGCACAGATACGCAGTATTTT	CASRMTGVSTDTQYF
TRBV11-1	.	.	TRBJ2-7	TGTGCCAGCAGCCGCAGGGGTAGTGGTAGCGAGCAGTACTTC	CASSRRGSGSEQYF
TRBV7-2	TRBD1	.	TRBJ2-4	TGTGCCAGCAGCTTACGGACAGGGTTAGGCAAAAACATTCAGTACTTC	CASSLRTGLGKNIQYF
TRBV27	.	.	TRBJ1-6	TGTGCCAGCAGAAAAGACAGCTCCTATAATTCACCCCTCCACTTT	CASRKDSSYNSPLHF
TRBV6-1	.	.	TRBJ2-5	TGTGCCAGCCGAAGACAGGATCTACAAGAGACCCAGTACTTC	CASRRQDLQETQYF
TRBV9	TRBD2	.	TRBJ2-7	TGTGCCAGCGCGGGTGCTAGCGGGCTTGGGGAGCAGTACTTC	CASAGASGLGEQYF
TRBV7-9	TRBD2	.	TRBJ2-1	TGTGCCAGCAGCTTACCGCGGTCCTCTAGCGGGAGTCTTAATGAGCAGTTCTTC	CASSLPRSSSGSLNEQFF
TRBV28	TRBD1	.	TRBJ1-5	TGTGCCAGCAGTCAGCAGGGGGAGACCCAGCATTTT	CASSQQGETQHF
TRBV7-2	TRBD2	.	TRBJ2-3	TGTGCCAGCAGCCTCAGACTAGCGGGGGGAGCAGATACGCAGTATTTT	CASSLRLAGGADTQYF
TRBV6-5	TRBD1	.	TRBJ1-1	TGTGCCAGCTCGTCGGCCGGGACAGGGGGCCCTGAAGCTTTCTTT	CASSSAGTGGPEAFF
TRBV5-1	TRBD2	few	TRBJ2-6	TGCGCCAGCAGTTCCAGGACTAGCGGGAGGGCTGGGGCCAACGTCCTGACTTTC	CASSSRTSGRAGANVLTF
TRBV5-1	TRBD2	.	TRBJ2-1	TGCGCCAGCACTCGAGCGGGGGGCTACAATGAGCAGTTCTTC	CASTRAGGYNEQFF
TRBV5-6	TRBD2	.	TRBJ2-7	TGTGCCAGCAGCTTAGTTGGGCTAGCGGGCTCCTACGAGCAGCACTTC	CASSLVGLAGSYEQHF
TRBV5-1	.	.	TRBJ2-3	TGCGCCAGCAGCTTGGCCGCACAGACCACAGATACGCAGTATTTT	CASSLAAQTTDTQYF
TRBV5-4	.	few	TRBJ1-1	TGTGCCAGCAGTCTAACTGGGGCTTTAGCTTTCTTT	CASSLTGALAFF
TRBV4-1	.	.	TRBJ1-1	TGCGCCAGCAGCCGCAAACAACTTTCGGGCACTGAAGCTTTCTTT	CASSRKQLSGTEAFF
TRBV4-3	TRBD2	.	TRBJ2-5	TGCGCCAGCAGCCAAGAAACTAGCGGGGGCCTTGGAGAGACCCAGTACTTC	CASSQETSGGLGETQYF
TRBV28	.	.	TRBJ2-5	TGTGCCAGCAGCCTAAAAGAGACCCAGTACTTC	CASSLKETQYF
TRBV6-5	TRBD2	.	TRBJ2-3	TGTGCCAGCAGCCCCGGGGGGGGGAACACAGATACGCAGTATTTT	CASSPGGGNTDTQYF
TRBV11-1	.	few	TRBJ2-3	TGTGCCAGCAGCCTATCATTGAGCACAGATACGCAGTATTTT	CASSLSLSTDTQYF
TRBV6-5	TRBD1	once	TRBJ1-5	TGTGCCAGCAGTTATGCAGGGGGGTCAGGTCAGCCCCAGCATTTT	CASSYAGGSGQPQHF
TRBV9	TRBD2	few	TRBJ2-5	TGTGCCAGCAGCGCGACTAGCGGGGGCCGAGGGGAGACCCAGTACTTC	CASSATSGGRGETQYF
TRBV5-1	.	.	TRBJ1-1	TGCGCCAGCAGTCGGGAGGGTGTGAACACTGAAGCTTTCTTT	CASSREGVNTEAFF
TRBV28	TRBD2	.	TRBJ2-7	TGTGCCAGCACCCTGGCCGGGCTAGCGGGAGTCGTCCACGAGCAGTACTTC	CASTLAGLAGVVHEQYF
TRBV7-6	.	.	TRBJ2-1	TGTGCCAGCAGCTTCGGGGGGCTCGGTAATGAGCAGTTCTTC	CASSFGGLGNEQFF
TRBV7-2	TRBD1	once	TRBJ1-4	TGTGCCAGCAGCCCTCACGGACAGGGGGGGGAAAAACTGTTTTTT	CASSPHGQGGEKLFF
TRBV7-2	TRBD2	.	TRBJ2-5	TGTGCCAGCGGGTCCGGGACTAGGCGTACTCAAACCCAGTACTTC	CASGSGTRRTQTQYF
TRBV9	.	.	TRBJ1-4	TGTGCCAGCAGCGTAGGCGCTTTGGGGGGTGAAAAACTGTTTTTT	CASSVGALGGEKLFF
TRBV19	TRBD1	.	TRBJ2-2	TGTGCCAGTAGTAACGTGGGACAGCGGTTCGGGGAGCTGTTTTTT	CASSNVGQRFGELFF